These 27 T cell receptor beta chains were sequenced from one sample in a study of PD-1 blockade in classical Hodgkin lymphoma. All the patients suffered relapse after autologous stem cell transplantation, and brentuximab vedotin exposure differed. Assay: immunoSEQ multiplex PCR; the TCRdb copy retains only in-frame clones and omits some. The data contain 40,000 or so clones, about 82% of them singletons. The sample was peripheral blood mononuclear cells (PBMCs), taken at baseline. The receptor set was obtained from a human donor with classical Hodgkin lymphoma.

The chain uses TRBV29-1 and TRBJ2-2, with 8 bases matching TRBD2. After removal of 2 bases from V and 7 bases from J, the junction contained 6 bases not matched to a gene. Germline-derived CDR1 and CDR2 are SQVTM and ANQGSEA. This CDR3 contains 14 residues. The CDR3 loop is CSVERRLAGGELFF. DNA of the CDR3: TGCAGCGTTGAACGTAGGCTAGCGGGCGGGGAGCTGTTTTTT.

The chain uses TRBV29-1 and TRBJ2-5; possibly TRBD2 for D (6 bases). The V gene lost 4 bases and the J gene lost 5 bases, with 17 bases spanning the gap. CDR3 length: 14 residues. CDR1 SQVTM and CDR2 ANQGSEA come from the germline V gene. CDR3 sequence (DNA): TGCAGCGTTGTCGGAGGGCGAGTGTGGGAGACCCAGTACTTC. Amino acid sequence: CSVVGGRVWETQYF.

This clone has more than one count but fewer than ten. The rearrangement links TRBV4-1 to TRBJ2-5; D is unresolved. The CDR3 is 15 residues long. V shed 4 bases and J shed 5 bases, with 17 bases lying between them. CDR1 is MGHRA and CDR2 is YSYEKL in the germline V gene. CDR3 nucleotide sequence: TGCGCCAGCAGCCCCCTATCCAGGATTGGGGAGACCCAGTACTTC. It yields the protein CASSPLSRIGETQYF.

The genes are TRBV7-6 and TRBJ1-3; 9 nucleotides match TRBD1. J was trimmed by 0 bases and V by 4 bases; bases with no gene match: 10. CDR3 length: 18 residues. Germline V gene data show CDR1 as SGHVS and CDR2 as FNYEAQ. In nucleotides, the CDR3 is TGTGCCAGCAGCTCCACCCCCGGGACAGGGTACTCTGGAAACACCATATATTTT. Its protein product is CASSSTPGTGYSGNTIYF.

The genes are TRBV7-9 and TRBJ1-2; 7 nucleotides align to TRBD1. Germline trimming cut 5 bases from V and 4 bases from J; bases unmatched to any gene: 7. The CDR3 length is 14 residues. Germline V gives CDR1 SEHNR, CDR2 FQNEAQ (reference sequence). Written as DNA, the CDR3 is TGTGCCAGCAGCCGCGCGACAGGGCTCTATGGCTACACCTTC. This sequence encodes CASSRATGLYGYTF.

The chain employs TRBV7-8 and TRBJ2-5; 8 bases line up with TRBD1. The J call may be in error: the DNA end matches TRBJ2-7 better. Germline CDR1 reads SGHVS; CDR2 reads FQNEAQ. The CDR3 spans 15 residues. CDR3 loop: CASSPRQGPTYEQYF. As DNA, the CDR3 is TGTGCCAGCAGCCCTCGACAGGGGCCCACCTACGAGCAGTACTTC.

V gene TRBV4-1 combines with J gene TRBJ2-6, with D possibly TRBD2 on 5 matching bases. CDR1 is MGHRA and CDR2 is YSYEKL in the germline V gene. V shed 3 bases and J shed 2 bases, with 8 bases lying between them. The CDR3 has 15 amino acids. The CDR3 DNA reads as TGCGCCAGCAGCCACGGGGAACCTGGGGCCAACGTCCTGACTTTC. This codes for CASSHGEPGANVLTF.

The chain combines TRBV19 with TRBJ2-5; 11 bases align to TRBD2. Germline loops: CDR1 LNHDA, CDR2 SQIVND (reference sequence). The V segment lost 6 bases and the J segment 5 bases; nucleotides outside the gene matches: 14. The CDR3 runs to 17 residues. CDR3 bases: TGTGCCAGTAGCTGGTCCGTACTAGCGGGAGTCAGGGAGACCCAGTACTTC. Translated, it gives CASSWSVLAGVRETQYF.

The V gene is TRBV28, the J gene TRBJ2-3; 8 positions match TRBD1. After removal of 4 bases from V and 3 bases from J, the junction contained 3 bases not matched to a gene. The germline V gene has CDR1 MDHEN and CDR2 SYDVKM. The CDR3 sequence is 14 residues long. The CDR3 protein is CASSSGQETDTQYF. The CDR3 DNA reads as TGTGCCAGCAGTTCGGGACAGGAAACAGATACGCAGTATTTT.

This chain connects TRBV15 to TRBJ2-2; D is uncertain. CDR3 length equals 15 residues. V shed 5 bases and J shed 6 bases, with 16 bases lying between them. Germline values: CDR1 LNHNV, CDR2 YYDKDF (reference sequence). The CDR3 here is CATSLPLFGAGELFF. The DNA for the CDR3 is TGTGCCACCAGCCTGCCCCTATTTGGGGCCGGGGAGCTGTTTTTT. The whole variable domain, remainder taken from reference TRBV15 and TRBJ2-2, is DAMVIQNPRYQVTQFGKPVTLSCSQTLNHNVMYWYQQKSSQAPKLLFHYYDKDFNNEADTPDNFQSRRPNTSFCFLDIRSPGLGDTAMYLCATSLPLFGAGELFFGEGSRLTVL.

The CDR3: CASSLGGTGGETQYF. The DNA of the CDR3 is TGTGCCAGCAGCTTAGGAGGGACAGGGGGAGAGACCCAGTACTTC. The J gene is TRBJ2-5, the V gene TRBV7-2, with TRBD1 matching over 11 bases. Germline values: CDR1 SGHTA, CDR2 FQGNSA. The CDR3 length is 15 residues. The ends lost 1 base at V and 4 bases at J; junction bases unmatched: 2.

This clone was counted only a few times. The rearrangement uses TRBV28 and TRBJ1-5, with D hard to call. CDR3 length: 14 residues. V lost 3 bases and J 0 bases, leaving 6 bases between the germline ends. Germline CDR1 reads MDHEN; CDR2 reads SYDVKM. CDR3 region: CASSFAVSNQPQHF. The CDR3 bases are TGTGCCAGCAGTTTTGCAGTTAGCAATCAGCCCCAGCATTTT.

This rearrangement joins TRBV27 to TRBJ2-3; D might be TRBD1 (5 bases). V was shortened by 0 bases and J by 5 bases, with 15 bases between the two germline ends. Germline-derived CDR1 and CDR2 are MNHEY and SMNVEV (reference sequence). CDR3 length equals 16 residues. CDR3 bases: TGTGCCAGCAGTTTATCAGTACAGGCTCTGGGAGATACGCAGTATTTT. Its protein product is CASSLSVQALGDTQYF.

CDR3 DNA sequence: TGTGCCAGTAGTATAGCCGGGAGGGACACCGGGGAGCTGTTTTTT. It yields the protein CASSIAGRDTGELFF. This chain joins TRBV19 and TRBJ2-2; TRBD2 matches at 8 bases. Per the germline V gene, CDR1 is LNHDA and CDR2 is SQIVND (reference sequence). After removal of 1 base from V and 3 bases from J, the junction contained 1 base not matched to a gene. This CDR3 comprises 15 residues.

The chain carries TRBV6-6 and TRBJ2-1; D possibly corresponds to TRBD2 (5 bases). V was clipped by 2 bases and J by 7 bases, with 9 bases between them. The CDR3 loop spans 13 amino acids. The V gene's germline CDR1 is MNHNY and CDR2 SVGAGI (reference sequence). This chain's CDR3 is CASSYGLANEQFF. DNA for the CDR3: TGTGCCAGCAGTTACGGGTTAGCGAATGAGCAGTTCTTC.

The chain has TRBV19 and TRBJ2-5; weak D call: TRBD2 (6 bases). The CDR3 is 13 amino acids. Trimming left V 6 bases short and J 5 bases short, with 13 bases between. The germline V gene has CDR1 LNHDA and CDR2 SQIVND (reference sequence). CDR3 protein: CASRFGTGETQYF. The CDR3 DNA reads TGTGCCAGTAGGTTTGGGACTGGGGAGACCCAGTACTTC. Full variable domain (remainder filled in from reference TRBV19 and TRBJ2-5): DGGITQSPKYLFRKEGQNVTLSCEQNLNHDAMYWYRQDPGQGLRLIYYSQIVNDFQKGDIAEGYSVSREKKESFPLTVTSAQKNPTAFYLCASRFGTGETQYFGPGTRLLVL.

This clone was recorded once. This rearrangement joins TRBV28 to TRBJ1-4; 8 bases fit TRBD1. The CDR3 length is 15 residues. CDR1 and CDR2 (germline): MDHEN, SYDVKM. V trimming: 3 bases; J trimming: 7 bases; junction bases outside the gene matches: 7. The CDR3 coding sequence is TGTGCCAGCAGTTTCCTAGGACAGGGAGGTGAAAAACTGTTTTTT. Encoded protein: CASSFLGQGGEKLFF.

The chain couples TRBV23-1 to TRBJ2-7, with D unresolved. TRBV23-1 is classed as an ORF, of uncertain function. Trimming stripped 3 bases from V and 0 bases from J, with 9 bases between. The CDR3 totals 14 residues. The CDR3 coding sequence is TGCGCCAGCAGTCACGAGGAAATCTCCTACGAGCAGTACTTC. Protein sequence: CASSHEEISYEQYF.

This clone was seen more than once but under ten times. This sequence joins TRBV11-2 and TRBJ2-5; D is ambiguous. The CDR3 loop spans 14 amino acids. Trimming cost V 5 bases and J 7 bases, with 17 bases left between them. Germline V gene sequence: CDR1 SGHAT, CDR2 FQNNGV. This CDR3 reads CASSPGPTRRTQYF. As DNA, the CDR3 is TGTGCCAGCAGCCCTGGGCCAACAAGGCGGACCCAGTACTTC.

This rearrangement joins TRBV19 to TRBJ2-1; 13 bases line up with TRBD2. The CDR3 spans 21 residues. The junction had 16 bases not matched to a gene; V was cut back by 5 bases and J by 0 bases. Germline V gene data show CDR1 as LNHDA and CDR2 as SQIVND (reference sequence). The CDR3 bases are TGTGCCAGTAGTCATAGGCGGGTGACTAGCGGGAGGCCTAGCTCCTACAATGAGCAGTTCTTC. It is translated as CASSHRRVTSGRPSSYNEQFF. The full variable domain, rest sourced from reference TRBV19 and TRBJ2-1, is DGGITQSPKYLFRKEGQNVTLSCEQNLNHDAMYWYRQDPGQGLRLIYYSQIVNDFQKGDIAEGYSVSREKKESFPLTVTSAQKNPTAFYLCASSHRRVTSGRPSSYNEQFFGPGTRLTVL.

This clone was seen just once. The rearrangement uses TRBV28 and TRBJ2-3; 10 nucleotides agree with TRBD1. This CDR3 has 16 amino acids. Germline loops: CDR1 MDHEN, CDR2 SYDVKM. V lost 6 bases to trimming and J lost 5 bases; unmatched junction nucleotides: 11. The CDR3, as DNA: TGTGCCAGCAGGGGGCGCGACAGGGGGCTGGGAGATACGCAGTATTTT. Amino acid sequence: CASRGRDRGLGDTQYF.

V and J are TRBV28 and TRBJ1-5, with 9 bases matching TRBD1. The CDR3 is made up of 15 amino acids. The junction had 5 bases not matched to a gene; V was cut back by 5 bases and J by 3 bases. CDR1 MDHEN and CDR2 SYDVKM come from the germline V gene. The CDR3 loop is CASSGQGYVNQPQHF. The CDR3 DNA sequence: TGTGCCAGCAGTGGACAGGGGTACGTCAATCAGCCCCAGCATTTT.

The CDR3, as DNA: TGTGCCAGCAGTCCTAGCGGGAGGGGAGAGACCCAGTACTTC. Translating gives CASSPSGRGETQYF. This chain joins TRBV28 and TRBJ2-5, with 12 nucleotides matching TRBD2. V shed 5 bases, J shed 4 bases, and the junction held 2 bases outside the gene matches. CDR1 MDHEN and CDR2 SYDVKM come from the germline V gene. CDR3 length: 14 amino acids.

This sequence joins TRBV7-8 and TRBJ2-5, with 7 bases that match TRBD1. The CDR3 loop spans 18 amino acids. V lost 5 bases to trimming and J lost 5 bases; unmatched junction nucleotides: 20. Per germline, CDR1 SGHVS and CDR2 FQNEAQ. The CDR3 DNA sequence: TGTGCCAGCAGCCCGACGGCGACTCAAAGGGGGCCCCGGGAGACCCAGTACTTC. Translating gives CASSPTATQRGPRETQYF. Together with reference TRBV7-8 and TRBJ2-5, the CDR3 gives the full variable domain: GAGVSQSPRYKVAKRGQDVALRCDPISGHVSLFWYQQALGQGPEFLTYFQNEAQLDKSGLPSDRFFAERPEGSVSTLKIQRTQQEDSAVYLCASSPTATQRGPRETQYFGPGTRLLVL.

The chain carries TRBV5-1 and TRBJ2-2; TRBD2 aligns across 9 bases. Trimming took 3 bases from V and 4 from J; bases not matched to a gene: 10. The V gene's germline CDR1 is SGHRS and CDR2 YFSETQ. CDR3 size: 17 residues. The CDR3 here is CASSSLVGGRVTGELFF. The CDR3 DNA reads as TGCGCCAGCAGCTCCCTCGTCGGCGGGAGGGTCACCGGGGAGCTGTTTTTT.

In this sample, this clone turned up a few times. The CDR3 sequence is CSAGGGEAVGTEAFF. The CDR3 DNA is TGCAGCGCTGGAGGGGGAGAGGCGGTGGGCACTGAAGCTTTCTTT. This chain links TRBV29-1 with TRBJ1-1, with a tentative D call TRBD1 (6 bases). The germline V and J ends were trimmed by 7 bases and 4 bases, with 22 bases remaining between them. This CDR3 region has 15 residues. Germline V gene sequence: CDR1 SQVTM, CDR2 ANQGSEA.

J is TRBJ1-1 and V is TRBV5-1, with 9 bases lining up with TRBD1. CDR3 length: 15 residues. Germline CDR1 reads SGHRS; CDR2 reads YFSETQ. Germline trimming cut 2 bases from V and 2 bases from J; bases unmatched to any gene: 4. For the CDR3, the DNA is TGCGCCAGCAGCTTAATGGGACAGGGTAACACTGAAGCTTTCTTT. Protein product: CASSLMGQGNTEAFF.